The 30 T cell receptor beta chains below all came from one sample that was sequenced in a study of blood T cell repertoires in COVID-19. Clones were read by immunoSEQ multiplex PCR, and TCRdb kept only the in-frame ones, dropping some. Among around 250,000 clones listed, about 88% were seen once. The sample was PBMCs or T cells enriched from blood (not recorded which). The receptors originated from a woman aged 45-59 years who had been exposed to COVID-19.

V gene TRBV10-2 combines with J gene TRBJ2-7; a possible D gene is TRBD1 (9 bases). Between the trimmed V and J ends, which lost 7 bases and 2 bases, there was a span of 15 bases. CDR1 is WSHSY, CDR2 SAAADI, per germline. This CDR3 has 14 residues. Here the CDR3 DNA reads TGCGCCAGCATAGCGGGACAGGGCCCCTACGAGCAGTACTTC. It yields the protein CASIAGQGPYEQYF.

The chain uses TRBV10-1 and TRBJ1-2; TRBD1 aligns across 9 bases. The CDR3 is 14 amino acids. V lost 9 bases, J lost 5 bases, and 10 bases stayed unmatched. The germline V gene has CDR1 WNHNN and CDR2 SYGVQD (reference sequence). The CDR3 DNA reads TGCGCCAGTCTACCCAAGGACAGGGGTTATGGCTACACCTTC. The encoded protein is CASLPKDRGYGYTF.

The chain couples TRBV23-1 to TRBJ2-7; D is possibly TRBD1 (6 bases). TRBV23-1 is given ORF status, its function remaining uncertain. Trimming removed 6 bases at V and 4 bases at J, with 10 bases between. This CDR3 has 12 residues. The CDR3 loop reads CASSEGEYEQYF. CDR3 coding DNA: TGCGCCAGCAGCGAGGGGGAATACGAGCAGTACTTC.

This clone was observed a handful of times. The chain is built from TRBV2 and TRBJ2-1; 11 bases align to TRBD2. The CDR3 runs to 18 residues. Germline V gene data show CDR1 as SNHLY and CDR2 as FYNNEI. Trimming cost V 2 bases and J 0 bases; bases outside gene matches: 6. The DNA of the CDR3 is TGTGCCAGCAGTGAATTAGCGGGGGGGTCCAGCTCCTACAATGAGCAGTTCTTC. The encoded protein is CASSELAGGSSSYNEQFF.

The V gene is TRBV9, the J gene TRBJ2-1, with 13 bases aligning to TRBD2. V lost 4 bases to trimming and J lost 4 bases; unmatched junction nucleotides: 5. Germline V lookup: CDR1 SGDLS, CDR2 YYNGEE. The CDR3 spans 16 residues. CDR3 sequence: CASSLSGLAGYNEQFF. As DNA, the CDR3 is TGTGCCAGCAGCCTATCGGGACTAGCGGGGTACAATGAGCAGTTCTTC.

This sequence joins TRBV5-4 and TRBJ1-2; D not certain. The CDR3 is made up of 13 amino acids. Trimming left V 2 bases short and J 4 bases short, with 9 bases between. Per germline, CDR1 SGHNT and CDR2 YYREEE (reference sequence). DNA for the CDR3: TGTGCCAGCAGCTTATCGGGATTCTATGGCTACACCTTC. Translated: CASSLSGFYGYTF.

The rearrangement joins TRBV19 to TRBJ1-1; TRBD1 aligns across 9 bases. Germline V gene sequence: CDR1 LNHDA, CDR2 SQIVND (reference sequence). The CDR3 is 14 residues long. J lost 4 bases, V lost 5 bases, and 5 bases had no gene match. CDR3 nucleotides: TGTGCCAGTAGTTTGACAGGGGGGGGCACTGAAGCTTTCTTT. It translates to CASSLTGGGTEAFF.

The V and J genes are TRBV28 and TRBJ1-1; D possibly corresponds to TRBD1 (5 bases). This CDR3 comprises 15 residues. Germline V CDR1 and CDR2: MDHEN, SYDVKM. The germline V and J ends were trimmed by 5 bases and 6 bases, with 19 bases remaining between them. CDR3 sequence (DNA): TGTGCCAGCAGTAGCCGGACGGGGGGGATCGCTGAAGCTTTCTTT. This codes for CASSSRTGGIAEAFF.

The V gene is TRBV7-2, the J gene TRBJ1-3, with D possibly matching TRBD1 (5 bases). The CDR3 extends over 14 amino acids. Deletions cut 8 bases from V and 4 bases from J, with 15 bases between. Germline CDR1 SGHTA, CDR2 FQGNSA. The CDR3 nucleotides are TGTGCCAGCGGCGGGACCGCAACGGGAAACACCATATATTTT. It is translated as CASGGTATGNTIYF.

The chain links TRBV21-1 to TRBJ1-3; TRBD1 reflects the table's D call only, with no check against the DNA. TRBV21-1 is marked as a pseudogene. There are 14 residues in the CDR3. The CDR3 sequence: CASSKEGADGTIYF. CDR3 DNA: TGTGCCAGCAGCAAAGAGGGGGCAGACGGCACCATATATTTT.

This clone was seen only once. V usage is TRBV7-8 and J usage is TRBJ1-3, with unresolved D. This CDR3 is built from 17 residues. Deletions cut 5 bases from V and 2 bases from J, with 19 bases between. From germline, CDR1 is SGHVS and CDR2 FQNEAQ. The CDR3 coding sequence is TGTGCCAGCAGCCTCGAGCTAACCCCCAGGCCTGGAAACACCATATATTTT. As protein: CASSLELTPRPGNTIYF.

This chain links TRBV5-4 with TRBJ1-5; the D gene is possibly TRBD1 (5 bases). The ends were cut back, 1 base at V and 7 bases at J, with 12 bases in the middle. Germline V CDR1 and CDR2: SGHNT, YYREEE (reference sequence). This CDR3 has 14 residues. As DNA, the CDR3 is TGTGCCAGCAGCTTGTGGGGGGGAAGCCAGCCCCAGCATTTT. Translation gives CASSLWGGSQPQHF. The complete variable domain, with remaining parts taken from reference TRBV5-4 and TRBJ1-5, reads ETGVTQSPTHLIKTRGQQVTLRCSSQSGHNTVSWYQQALGQGPQFIFQYYREEENGRGNFPPRFSGLQFPNYSSELNVNALELDDSALYLCASSLWGGSQPQHFGDGTRLSIL.

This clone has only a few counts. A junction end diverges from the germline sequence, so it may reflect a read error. DNA of the CDR3: TGTGCCTGCAGCAAGACAGGATCAGATACGCAGTATTTT. Translating it yields CACSKTGSDTQYF. This sequence joins TRBV12-3 or TRBV12-4 and TRBJ2-3; D possibly corresponds to TRBD1 (6 bases). CDR3 length: 13 residues.

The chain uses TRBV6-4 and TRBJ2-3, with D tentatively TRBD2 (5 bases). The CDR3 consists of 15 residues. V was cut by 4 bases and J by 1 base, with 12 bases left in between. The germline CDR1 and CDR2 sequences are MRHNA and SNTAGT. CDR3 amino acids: CASSAEGLGTDTQYF. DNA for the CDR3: TGTGCCAGCAGTGCCGAGGGTTTGGGCACAGATACGCAGTATTTT.

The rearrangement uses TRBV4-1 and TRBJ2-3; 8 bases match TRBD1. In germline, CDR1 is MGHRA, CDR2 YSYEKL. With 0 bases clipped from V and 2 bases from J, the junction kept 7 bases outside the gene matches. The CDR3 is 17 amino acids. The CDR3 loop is CASSQDPQGGSTDTQYF. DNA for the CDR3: TGCGCCAGCAGCCAAGATCCACAGGGGGGATCCACAGATACGCAGTATTTT.

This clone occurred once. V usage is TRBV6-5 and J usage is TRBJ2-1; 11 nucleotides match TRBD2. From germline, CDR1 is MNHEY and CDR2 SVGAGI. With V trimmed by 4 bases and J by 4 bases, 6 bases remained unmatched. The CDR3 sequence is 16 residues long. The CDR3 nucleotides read TGTGCCAGCAGTTTTAGTAGCGGGGGGGTTTACAATGAGCAGTTCTTC. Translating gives CASSFSSGGVYNEQFF.

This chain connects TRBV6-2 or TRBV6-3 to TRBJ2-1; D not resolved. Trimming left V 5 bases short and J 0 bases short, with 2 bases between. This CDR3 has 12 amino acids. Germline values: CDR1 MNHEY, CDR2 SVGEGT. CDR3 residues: CASSLSYNEQFF. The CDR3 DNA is TGTGCCAGCAGTCTCTCCTACAATGAGCAGTTCTTC.

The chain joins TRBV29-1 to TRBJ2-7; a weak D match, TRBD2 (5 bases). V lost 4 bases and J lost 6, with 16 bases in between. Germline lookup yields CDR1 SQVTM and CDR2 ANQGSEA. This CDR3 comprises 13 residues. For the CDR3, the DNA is TGCAGCGTTGCCAGTCCCAGACTACGCGAGCAGTACTTC. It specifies CSVASPRLREQYF.

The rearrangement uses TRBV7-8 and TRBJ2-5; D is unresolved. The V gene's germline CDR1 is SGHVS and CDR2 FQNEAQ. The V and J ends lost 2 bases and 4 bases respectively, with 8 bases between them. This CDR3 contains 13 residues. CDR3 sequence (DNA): TGTGCCAGCAGCTTACTTCAGGCAGAGACCCAGTACTTC. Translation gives CASSLLQAETQYF.

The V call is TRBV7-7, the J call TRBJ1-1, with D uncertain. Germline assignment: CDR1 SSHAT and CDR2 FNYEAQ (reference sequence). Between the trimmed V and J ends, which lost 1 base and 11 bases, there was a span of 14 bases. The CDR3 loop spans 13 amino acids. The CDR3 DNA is TGTGCCAGCAGCTTAGGACCGGGTTCGACGGCTTTCTTT. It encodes CASSLGPGSTAFF.

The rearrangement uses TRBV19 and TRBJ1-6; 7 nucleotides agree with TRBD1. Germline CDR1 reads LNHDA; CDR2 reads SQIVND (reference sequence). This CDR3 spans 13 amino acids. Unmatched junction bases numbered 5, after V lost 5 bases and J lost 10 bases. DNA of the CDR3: TGTGCCAGTAGTCTCGGGACAGCCTCACCCCTCCACTTT. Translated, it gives CASSLGTASPLHF.

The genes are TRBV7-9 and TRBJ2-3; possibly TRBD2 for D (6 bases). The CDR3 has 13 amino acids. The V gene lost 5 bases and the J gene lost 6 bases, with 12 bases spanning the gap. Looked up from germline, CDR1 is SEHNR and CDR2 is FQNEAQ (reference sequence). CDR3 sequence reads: CASSGGSTDTQYF. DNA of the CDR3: TGTGCCAGCAGCGGAGGGTCAACGGATACGCAGTATTTT.

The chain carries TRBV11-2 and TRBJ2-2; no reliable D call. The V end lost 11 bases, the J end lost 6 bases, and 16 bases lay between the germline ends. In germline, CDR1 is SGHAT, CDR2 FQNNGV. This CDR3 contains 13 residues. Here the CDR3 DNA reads TGTGCCGGCTCCCTTGGAGTCTCCGGGGAGCTGTTTTTT. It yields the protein CAGSLGVSGELFF.

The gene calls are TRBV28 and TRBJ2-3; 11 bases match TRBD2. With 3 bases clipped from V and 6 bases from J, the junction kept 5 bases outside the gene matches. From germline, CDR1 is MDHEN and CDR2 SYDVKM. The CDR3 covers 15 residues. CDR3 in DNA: TGTGCCAGCAGTTTGGTAGCGGGGGGGTTGGATACGCAGTATTTT. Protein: CASSLVAGGLDTQYF.

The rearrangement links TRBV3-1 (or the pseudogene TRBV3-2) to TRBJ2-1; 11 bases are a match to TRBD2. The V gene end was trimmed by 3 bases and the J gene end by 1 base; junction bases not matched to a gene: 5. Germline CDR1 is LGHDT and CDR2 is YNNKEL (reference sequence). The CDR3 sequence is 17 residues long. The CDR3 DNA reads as TGTGCCAGCAGCCAGTGGACTAGCGGGCTGTCCTACAATGAGCAGTTCTTC. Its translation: CASSQWTSGLSYNEQFF.

This CDR3 reads CATSRVEGRTGELFF. In DNA form, the CDR3 reads TGTGCCACCAGCAGAGTTGAAGGGAGGACCGGGGAGCTGTTTTTT. The chain links TRBV15 to TRBJ2-2; D perhaps matches TRBD2 (6 bases). This CDR3 contains 15 residues. Germline V CDR1 and CDR2: LNHNV, YYDKDF (reference sequence). The germline V and J ends were trimmed by 1 base and 5 bases, with 11 bases remaining between them.

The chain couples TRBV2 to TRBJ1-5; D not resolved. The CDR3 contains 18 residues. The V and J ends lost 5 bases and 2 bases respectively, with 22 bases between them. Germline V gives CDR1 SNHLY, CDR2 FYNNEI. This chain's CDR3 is CASSKTWRGSGGNQPQHF. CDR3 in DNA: TGTGCCAGCAGTAAGACGTGGCGAGGATCGGGTGGCAATCAGCCCCAGCATTTT. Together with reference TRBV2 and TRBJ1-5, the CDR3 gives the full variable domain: EPEVTQTPSHQVTQMGQEVILRCVPISNHLYFYWYRQILGQKVEFLVSFYNNEISEKSEIFDDQFSVERPDGSNFTLKIRSTKLEDSAMYFCASSKTWRGSGGNQPQHFGDGTRLSIL.

The CDR3 here is CASSLDGTVNTEAFF. The CDR3 DNA reads TGTGCCAGCAGCCTTGACGGGACAGTGAACACTGAAGCTTTCTTT. V and J are TRBV7-2 and TRBJ1-1, with 7 bases identical to TRBD1. The CDR3 spans 15 residues. Losses at the gene ends were 5 bases for V and 0 bases for J; bases not matched to a gene: 6. The germline V gene has CDR1 SGHTA and CDR2 FQGNSA.

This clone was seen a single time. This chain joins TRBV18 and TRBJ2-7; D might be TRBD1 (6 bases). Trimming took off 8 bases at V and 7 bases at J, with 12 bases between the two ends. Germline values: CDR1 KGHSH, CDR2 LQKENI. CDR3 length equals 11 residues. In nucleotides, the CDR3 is TGTGCCAGCCGGACAGATGAGGAGCAGTACTTC. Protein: CASRTDEEQYF.

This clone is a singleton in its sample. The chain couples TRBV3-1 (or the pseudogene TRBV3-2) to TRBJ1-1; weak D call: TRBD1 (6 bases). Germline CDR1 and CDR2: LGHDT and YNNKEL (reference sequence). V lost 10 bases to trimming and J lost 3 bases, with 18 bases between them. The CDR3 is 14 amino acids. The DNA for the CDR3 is TGTGCCACCACTTCCAGGGGCAAGTACACTGAAGCTTTCTTT. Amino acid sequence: CATTSRGKYTEAFF.